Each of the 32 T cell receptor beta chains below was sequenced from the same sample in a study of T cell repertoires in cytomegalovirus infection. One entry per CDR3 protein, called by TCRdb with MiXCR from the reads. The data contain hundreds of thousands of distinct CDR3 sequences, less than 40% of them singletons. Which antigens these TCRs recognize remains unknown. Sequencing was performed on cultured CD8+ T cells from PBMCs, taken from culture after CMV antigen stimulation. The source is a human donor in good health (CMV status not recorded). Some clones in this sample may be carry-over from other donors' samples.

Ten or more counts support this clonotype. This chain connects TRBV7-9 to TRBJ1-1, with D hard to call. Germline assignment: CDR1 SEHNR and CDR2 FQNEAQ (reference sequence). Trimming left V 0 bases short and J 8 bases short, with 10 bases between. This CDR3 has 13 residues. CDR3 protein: CASSLARATEAFF. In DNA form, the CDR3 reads TGTGCCAGCAGCTTAGCGAGAGCGACGGAAGCTTTCTTT.

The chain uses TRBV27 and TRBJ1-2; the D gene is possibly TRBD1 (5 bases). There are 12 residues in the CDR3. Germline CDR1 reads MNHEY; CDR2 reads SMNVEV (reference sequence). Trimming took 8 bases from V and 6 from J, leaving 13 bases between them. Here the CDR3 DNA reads TGTGCCAGCGGGCAGGGTATTAATGGCTACACCTTC. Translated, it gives CASGQGINGYTF.

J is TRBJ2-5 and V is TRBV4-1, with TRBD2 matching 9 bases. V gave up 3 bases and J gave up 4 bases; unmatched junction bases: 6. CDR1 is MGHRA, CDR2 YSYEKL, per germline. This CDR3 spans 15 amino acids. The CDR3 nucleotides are TGCGCCAGCAGCCAGACCGTAGCGGGGGTAGAGACCCAGTACTTC. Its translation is CASSQTVAGVETQYF.

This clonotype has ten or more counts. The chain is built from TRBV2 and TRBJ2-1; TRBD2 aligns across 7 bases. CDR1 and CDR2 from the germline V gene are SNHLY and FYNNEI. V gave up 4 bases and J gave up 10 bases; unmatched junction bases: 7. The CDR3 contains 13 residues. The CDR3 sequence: CASSGTRYSEQFF. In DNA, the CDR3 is TGTGCCAGCAGTGGGACTAGGTATTCGGAGCAGTTCTTC. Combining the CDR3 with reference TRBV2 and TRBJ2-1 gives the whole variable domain EPEVTQTPSHQVTQMGQEVILRCVPISNHLYFYWYRQILGQKVEFLVSFYNNEISEKSEIFDDQFSVERPDGSNFTLKIRSTKLEDSAMYFCASSGTRYSEQFFGPGTRLTVL.

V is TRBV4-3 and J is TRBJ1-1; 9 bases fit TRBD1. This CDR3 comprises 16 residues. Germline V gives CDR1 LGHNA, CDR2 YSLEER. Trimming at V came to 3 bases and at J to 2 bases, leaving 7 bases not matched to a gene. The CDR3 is CASSQRTGEYNTEAFF. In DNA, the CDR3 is TGCGCCAGCAGCCAGCGGACAGGGGAGTATAACACTGAAGCTTTCTTT.

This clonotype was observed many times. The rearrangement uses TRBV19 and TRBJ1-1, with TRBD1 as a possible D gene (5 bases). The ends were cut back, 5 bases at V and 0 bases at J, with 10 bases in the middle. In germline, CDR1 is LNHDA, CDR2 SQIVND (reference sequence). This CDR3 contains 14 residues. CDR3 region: CASSYGAMNTEAFF. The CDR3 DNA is TGTGCCAGTAGTTATGGGGCCATGAACACTGAAGCTTTCTTT.

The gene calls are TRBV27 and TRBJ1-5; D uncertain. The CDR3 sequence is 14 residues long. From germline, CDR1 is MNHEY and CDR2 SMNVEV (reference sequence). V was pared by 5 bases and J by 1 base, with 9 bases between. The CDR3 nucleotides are TGTGCCAGCAGTGTCTTTAGGAGCAATCAGCCCCAGCATTTT. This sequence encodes CASSVFRSNQPQHF.

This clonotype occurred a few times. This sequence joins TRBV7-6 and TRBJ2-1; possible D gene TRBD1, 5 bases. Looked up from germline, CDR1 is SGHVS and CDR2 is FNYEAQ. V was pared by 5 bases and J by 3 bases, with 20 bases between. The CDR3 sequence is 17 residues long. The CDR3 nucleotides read TGTGCCAGCAGCCCGAGGACACCCTCCACTTACTACAATGAGCAGTTCTTC. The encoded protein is CASSPRTPSTYYNEQFF.

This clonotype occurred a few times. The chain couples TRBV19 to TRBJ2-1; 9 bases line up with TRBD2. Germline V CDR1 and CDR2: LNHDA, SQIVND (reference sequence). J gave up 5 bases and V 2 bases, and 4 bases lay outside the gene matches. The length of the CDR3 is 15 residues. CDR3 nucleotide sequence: TGTGCCAGTAGTATAATGAGCGGGGGGAACAATGAGCAGTTCTTC. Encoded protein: CASSIMSGGNNEQFF. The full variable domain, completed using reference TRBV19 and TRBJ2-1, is DGGITQSPKYLFRKEGQNVTLSCEQNLNHDAMYWYRQDPGQGLRLIYYSQIVNDFQKGDIAEGYSVSREKKESFPLTVTSAQKNPTAFYLCASSIMSGGNNEQFFGPGTRLTVL.

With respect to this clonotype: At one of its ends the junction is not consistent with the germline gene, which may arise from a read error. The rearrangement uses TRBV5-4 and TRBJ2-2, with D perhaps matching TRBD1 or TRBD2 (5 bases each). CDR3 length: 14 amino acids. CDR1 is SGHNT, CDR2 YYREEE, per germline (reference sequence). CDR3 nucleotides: TGTGTCAGCAGCCCGGGACCCGGGGCCGGGGAGCTGTTTTTT. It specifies CVSSPGPGAGELFF.

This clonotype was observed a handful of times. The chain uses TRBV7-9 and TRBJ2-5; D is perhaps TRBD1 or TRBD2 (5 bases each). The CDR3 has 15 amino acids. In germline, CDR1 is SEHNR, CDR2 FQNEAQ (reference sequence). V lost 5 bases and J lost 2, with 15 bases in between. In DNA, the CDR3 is TGTGCCAGCAGCCACGGGACCTCCCGACAAGAGACCCAGTACTTC. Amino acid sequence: CASSHGTSRQETQYF.

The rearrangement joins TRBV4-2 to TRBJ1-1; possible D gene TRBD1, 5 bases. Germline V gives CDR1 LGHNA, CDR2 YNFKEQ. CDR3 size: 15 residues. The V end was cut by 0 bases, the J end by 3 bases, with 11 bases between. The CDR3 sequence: CASSQDGGTYTEAFF. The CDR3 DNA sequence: TGTGCCAGCAGCCAAGATGGGGGGACCTACACTGAAGCTTTCTTT.

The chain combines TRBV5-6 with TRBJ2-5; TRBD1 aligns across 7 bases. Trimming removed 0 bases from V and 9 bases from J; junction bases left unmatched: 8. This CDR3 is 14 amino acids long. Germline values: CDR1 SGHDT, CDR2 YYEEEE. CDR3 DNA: TGTGCCAGCAGCTTGGGGACAGGTTCGAGGGCCCAGTACTTC. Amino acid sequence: CASSLGTGSRAQYF.

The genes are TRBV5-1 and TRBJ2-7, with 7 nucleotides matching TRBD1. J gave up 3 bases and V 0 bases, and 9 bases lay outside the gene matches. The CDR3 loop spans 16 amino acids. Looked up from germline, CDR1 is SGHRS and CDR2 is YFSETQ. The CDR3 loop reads CASSLAGQGVVYEQYF. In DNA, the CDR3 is TGCGCCAGCAGCTTGGCCGGGCAGGGGGTGGTCTACGAGCAGTACTTC.

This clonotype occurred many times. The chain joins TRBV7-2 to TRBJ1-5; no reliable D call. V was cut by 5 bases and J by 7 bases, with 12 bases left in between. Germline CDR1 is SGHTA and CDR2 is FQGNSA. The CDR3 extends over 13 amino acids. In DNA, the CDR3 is TGTGCCAGCAGCCGCTTCGAAGTACAGCCCCAGCATTTT. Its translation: CASSRFEVQPQHF.

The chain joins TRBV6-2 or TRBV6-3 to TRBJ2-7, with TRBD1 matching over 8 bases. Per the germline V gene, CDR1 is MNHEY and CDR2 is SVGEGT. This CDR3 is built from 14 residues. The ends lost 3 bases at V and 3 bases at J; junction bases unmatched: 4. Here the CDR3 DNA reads TGTGCCAGCAGTTATCCAGGGGGCTTCTACGAGCAGTACGTC. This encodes CASSYPGGFYEQYV.

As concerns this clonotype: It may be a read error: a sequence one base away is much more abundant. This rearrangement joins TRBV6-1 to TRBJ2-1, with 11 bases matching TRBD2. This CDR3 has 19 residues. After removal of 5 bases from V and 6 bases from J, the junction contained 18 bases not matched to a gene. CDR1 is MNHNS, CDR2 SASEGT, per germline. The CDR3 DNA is TGTGCCAGCAGTAACATCCGAAAGGTGTCTAGCGGGGGGTTCAATGAGCAGTTCTTC. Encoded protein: CASSNIRKVSSGGFNEQFF.

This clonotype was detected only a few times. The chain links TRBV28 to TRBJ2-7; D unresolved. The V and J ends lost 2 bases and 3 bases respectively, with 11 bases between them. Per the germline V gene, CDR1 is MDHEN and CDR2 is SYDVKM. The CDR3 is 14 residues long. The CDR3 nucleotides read TGTGCCAGCAGTTTAACCAACAACTTCTACGAGCAGTACTTC. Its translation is CASSLTNNFYEQYF.

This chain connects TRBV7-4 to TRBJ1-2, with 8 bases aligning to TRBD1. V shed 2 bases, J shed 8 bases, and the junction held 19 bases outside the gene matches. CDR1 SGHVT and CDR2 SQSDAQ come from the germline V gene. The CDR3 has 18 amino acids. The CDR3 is CASSLRPDRVELRYGYTF. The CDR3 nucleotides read TGTGCCAGCAGCTTAAGGCCGGACAGGGTAGAACTCCGTTACGGCTACACCTTC.

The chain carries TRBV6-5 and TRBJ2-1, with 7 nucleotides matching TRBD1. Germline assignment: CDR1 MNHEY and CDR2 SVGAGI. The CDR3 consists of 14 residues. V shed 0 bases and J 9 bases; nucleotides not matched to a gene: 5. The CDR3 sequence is CASSYSGKGAEQFF. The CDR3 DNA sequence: TGTGCCAGCAGTTACTCGGGAAAGGGGGCTGAGCAGTTCTTC.

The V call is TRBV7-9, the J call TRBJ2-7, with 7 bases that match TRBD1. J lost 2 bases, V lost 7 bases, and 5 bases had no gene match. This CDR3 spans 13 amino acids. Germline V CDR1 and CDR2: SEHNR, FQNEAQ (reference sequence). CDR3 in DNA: TGTGCCAGCATCGGGACAGCGGCCTACGAGCAGTACTTC. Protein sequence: CASIGTAAYEQYF. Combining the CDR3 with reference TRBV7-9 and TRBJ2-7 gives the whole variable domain DTGVSQNPRHKITKRGQNVTFRCDPISEHNRLYWYRQTLGQGPEFLTYFQNEAQLEKSRLLSDRFSAERPKGSFSTLEIQRTEQGDSAMYLCASIGTAAYEQYFGPGTRLTVT.

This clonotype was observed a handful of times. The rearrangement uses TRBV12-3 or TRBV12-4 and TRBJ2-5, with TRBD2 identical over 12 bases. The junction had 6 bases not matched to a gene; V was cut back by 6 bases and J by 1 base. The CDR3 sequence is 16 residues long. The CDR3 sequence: CASSSTSGGSQETQYF. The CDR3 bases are TGTGCCAGCAGCTCAACTAGCGGGGGGTCCCAAGAGACCCAGTACTTC.

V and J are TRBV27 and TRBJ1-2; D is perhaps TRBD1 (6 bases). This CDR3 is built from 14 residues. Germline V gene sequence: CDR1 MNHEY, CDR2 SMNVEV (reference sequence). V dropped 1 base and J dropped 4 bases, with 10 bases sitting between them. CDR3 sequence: CASSLLGGGYGYTF. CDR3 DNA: TGTGCCAGCAGTTTATTAGGAGGGGGCTATGGCTACACCTTC.

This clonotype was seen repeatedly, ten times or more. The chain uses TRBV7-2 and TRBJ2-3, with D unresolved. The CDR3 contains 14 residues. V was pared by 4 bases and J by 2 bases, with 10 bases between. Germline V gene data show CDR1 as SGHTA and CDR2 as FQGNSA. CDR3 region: CASSYPFATDTQYF. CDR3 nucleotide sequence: TGTGCCAGCAGCTACCCCTTCGCCACAGATACGCAGTATTTT.

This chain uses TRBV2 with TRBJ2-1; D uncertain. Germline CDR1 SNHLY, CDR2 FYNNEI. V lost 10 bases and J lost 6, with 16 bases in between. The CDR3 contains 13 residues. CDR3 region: CANTRVLRNEQFF. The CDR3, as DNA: TGTGCCAACACCCGGGTGCTTCGCAATGAGCAGTTCTTC.

The CDR3: CASSQDPTIFRDNMNTEAFF. CDR3 DNA: TGCGCCAGCAGCCAAGATCCCACAATATTCCGGGACAACATGAACACTGAAGCTTTCTTT. The chain uses TRBV4-3 and TRBJ1-1, with D maybe TRBD1 (6 bases). Trimming shortened V by 0 bases and J by 0 bases, and 23 bases separated the two germline ends. Germline values: CDR1 LGHNA, CDR2 YSLEER. This CDR3 is 20 amino acids long.

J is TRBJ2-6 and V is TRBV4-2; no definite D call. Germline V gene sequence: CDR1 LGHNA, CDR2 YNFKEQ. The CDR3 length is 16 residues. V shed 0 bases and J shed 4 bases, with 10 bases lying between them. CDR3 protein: CASSQDLGTGANVLTF. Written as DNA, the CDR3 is TGTGCCAGCAGCCAAGATCTGGGAACCGGGGCCAACGTCCTGACTTTC.

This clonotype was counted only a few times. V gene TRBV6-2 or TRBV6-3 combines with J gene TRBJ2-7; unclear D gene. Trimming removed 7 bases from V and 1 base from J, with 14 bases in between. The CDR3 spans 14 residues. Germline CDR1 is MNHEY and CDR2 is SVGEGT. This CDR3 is CASTPEVYSYEQYF. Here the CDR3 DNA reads TGTGCCAGCACCCCAGAAGTGTATTCCTACGAGCAGTACTTC.

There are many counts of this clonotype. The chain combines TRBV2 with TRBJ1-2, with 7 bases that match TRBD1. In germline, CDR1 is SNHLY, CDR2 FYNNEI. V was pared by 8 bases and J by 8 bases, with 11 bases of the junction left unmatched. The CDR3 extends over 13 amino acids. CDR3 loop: CASFRGGHRGYTF. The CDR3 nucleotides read TGTGCCAGCTTCCGAGGGGGCCACCGGGGCTACACCTTC.

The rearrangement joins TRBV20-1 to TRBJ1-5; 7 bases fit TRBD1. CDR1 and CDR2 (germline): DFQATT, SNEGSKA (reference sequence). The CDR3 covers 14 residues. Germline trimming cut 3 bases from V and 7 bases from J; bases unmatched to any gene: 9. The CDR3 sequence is CSASPDREDQPQHF. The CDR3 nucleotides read TGCAGTGCTAGCCCCGACAGGGAGGACCAGCCCCAGCATTTT.

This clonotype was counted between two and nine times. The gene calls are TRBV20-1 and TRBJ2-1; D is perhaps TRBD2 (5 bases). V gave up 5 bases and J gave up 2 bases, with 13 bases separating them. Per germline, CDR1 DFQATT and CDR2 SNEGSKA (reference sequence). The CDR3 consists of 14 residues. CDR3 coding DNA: TGCAGTGCTTCCTACTGGGAGACCTACAATGAGCAGTTCTTC. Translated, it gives CSASYWETYNEQFF.

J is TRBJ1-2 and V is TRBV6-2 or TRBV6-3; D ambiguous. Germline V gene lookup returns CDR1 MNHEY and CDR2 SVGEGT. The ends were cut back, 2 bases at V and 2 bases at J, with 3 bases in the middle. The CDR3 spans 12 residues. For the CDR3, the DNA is TGTGCCAGCAGTTACCGGAACTATGGCTACACCTTC. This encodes CASSYRNYGYTF.